The rows below give T cell receptor beta chains drawn from one sample of a study of shared clonotypes between healthy human individuals. Clones were read by immunoSEQ multiplex PCR, and TCRdb kept only the in-frame ones, dropping some. The sample holds about 2.4 million clones; approximately 94% are singletons and the top ten take approximately 0.35%. Material for sequencing was naive CD4+ T cells from PBMCs. These receptors originate from a man younger than 35 in good health. Some clones in this sample may be carry-over from other donors' samples. CDR3s include the opening cysteine and the closing phenylalanine or tryptophan. The order of the fields is J gene, clone size, D gene, V gene, CDR3 protein, CDR3 DNA. A D gene is named only where the DNA matches it firmly. A clone size is listed for some rows: how often the clone was seen (once, few, many), or a class if it is expanded.

TRBJ2-7,NA,TRBD1,TRBV5-1,CASSTGDRDRVDF,TGCGCCAGCAGCACAGGGGACCGGGACAGGGTTGACTTC
TRBJ2-2,NA,NA,TRBV19,CASSSQGPYTGELFF,TGTGCCAGTAGTTCACAGGGCCCGTACACCGGGGAGCTGTTTTTT
TRBJ2-2,NA,TRBD1,TRBV7-9,CASSPRQGADTGELFF,TGTGCCAGCAGCCCCCGACAGGGGGCGGACACCGGGGAGCTGTTTTTT
TRBJ2-7,NA,TRBD2,TRBV6-6,CASKNLGGGDYEQYF,TGTGCCAGCAAAAACCTCGGCGGGGGAGACTACGAGCAGTACTTC
TRBJ1-1,NA,NA,TRBV28,CASITNTEAFF,TGTGCCAGCATAACGAACACTGAAGCTTTCTTT
TRBJ1-5,once,NA,TRBV5-8,CASSSWGENQPQHF,TGTGCCAGCAGCTCTTGGGGCGAAAATCAGCCCCAGCATTTT
TRBJ2-3,NA,NA,TRBV4-1,CASSLGGAPITQYF,TGCGCCAGCAGCCTCGGTGGAGCCCCTATAACGCAGTATTTT
TRBJ2-3,NA,NA,TRBV9,CASSLTPLRGTDTQYF,TGTGCCAGCAGCCTAACTCCACTCCGAGGCACAGATACGCAGTATTTT
TRBJ2-5,NA,NA,TRBV27,CASSLWGQTEETQYF,TGTGCCAGCAGTTTGTGGGGCCAGACCGAAGAGACCCAGTACTTC
TRBJ2-1,NA,TRBD2,TRBV5-1,CASSLDASGNIQFF,TGCGCCAGCAGCTTGGACGCTAGCGGGAATATCCAGTTCTTC
TRBJ1-1,once,TRBD1,TRBV6-6,CASSLRDRNTEAFF,TGTGCCAGCAGTCTCCGGGACAGGAACACTGAAGCTTTCTTT
TRBJ2-7,NA,NA,TRBV6-5,CASRQAREQYF,TGTGCCAGCCGACAGGCCAGGGAGCAGTACTTC
TRBJ1-2,NA,NA,TRBV5-8,CASIGSGPSYGYTF,TGTGCCAGCATTGGGTCTGGGCCCTCGTATGGCTACACCTTC
TRBJ1-1,NA,NA,TRBV11-3,CASSLIKGAEAFF,TGTGCCAGCAGCCTTATAAAGGGGGCTGAAGCTTTCTTT
TRBJ2-7,NA,NA,TRBV9,CASSVVSQLAYEQYF,TGTGCCAGCAGCGTAGTGTCCCAACTTGCCTACGAGCAGTACTTC
TRBJ2-3,NA,NA,TRBV2,CATRLGGWADTQYF,TGTGCCACCCGCCTAGGCGGGTGGGCAGATACGCAGTATTTT
TRBJ1-4,NA,NA,TRBV5-4,CASSSGKGGTNEKLFF,TGTGCCAGCAGCTCGGGGAAGGGAGGAACTAATGAAAAACTGTTTTTT
TRBJ2-1,once,TRBD1,TRBV28,CASSLPGTGVNEQFF,TGTGCCAGCAGTCTTCCTGGGACAGGGGTCAATGAGCAGTTCTTC
TRBJ2-7,NA,NA,TRBV6-1,CASRGRDYEQYF,TGTGCCAGCAGGGGCAGGGACTACGAGCAGTACTTC
TRBJ1-1,NA,NA,TRBV28,CASSFPPNTEAFF,TGTGCCAGCAGTTTTCCCCCGAACACTGAAGCTTTCTTT
TRBJ2-2,NA,NA,TRBV5-1,CASMEGAVSGELFF,TGCGCCAGCATGGAGGGGGCGGTGAGCGGGGAGCTGTTTTTT
TRBJ2-5,once,TRBD1,TRBV5-1,CASSGRTGLETQYF,TGCGCCAGCAGCGGGAGGACAGGGTTGGAGACCCAGTACTTC
TRBJ2-3,NA,NA,TRBV29-1,CSVGASSTDTQYF,TGCAGCGTTGGGGCTTCTAGCACAGATACGCAGTATTTT
TRBJ1-1,once,NA,TRBV7-9,CASSLASLSTEAFF,TGTGCCAGCAGCTTAGCGAGCTTGAGCACTGAAGCTTTCTTT
TRBJ2-5,NA,NA,TRBV15,CATSRDPDQQETQYF,TGTGCCACCAGCAGAGATCCAGACCAACAAGAGACCCAGTACTTC
TRBJ2-2,NA,TRBD2,TRBV11-3,CASSQGLGEGPGELFF,TGTGCCAGCAGCCAAGGACTAGGCGAGGGGCCCGGGGAGCTGTTTTTT
TRBJ1-1,NA,TRBD1,TRBV28,CASRFTGGRNTEAFF,TGTGCCAGCAGGTTTACAGGGGGAAGGAACACTGAAGCTTTCTTT
TRBJ2-1,NA,TRBD1,TRBV5-8,CASSLQGSSYNEQFF,TGTGCCAGCAGCTTACAGGGGAGCTCCTACAATGAGCAGTTCTTC
TRBJ1-2,NA,NA,TRBV30,CAWTRTQGYTF,TGTGCCTGGACTAGGACGCAAGGCTACACCTTC